The rows below give T cell receptor beta chains drawn from one sample of a study of post-analysis software for immune sequencing data. TCRdb itself ran the PCR reads through MiXCR, one entry per CDR3 protein. In the table there are roughly 430,000 distinct CDR3 sequences, about 40% of which are singletons. Input material: blood. The receptors come from a girl aged 2-10 years with multiple sclerosis. The CDR3 runs from the conserved cysteine through the conserved F or W. Each record gives: V gene, D gene, clone size, J gene, CDR3 protein, CDR3 DNA. The D gene is left open where the match is weak. Clone size appears in some rows only: once, few, many, or a class for an expanded clone.

TRBV5-1,.,.,TRBJ1-2,CASSGEGTGGYTF,TGCGCCAGCAGCGGGGAGGGAACTGGTGGCTACACCTTC
TRBV6-4,.,.,TRBJ2-1,CASIRGAGAAKDKFDEQFF,TGTGCCAGCATACGGGGGGCGGGAGCGGCCAAAGATAAGTTCGATGAGCAGTTCTTC
TRBV28,TRBD1,few,TRBJ1-2,CASSLTTGGAYTF,TGTGCCAGCAGTTTAACCACAGGGGGCGCCTACACCTTC
TRBV11-2,TRBD2,.,TRBJ2-7,CASSFGSGSGYEQYF,TGTGCCAGCAGCTTTGGAAGCGGGAGTGGCTACGAGCAGTACTTC
TRBV28,.,.,TRBJ1-6,CASSLGQRSYNSPLHF,TGTGCCAGCAGCTTAGGACAACGCTCCTATAATTCACCCCTCCACTTT
TRBV28,.,once,TRBJ2-7,CAISGATYEQYF,TGTGCCATCTCAGGGGCCACTTACGAGCAGTACTTC
TRBV2,TRBD2,.,TRBJ2-1,CASSEVAGGSEQFF,TGTGCCAGCAGTGAAGTAGCGGGGGGCAGTGAGCAGTTCTTC
TRBV20-1,TRBD1,few,TRBJ1-4,CSARRGTDSTNEKLFF,TGCAGTGCTAGACGGGGGACAGACTCAACTAATGAAAAACTGTTTTTT
TRBV14,.,few,TRBJ2-7,CASSQEKQGRDEQYF,TGTGCCAGCAGCCAAGAAAAGCAGGGGAGAGACGAGCAGTACTTC
TRBV7-9,.,.,TRBJ2-7,CASSSTLVHGVSYEQYF,TGTGCCAGCAGCTCCACCCTAGTTCATGGGGTATCCTACGAGCAGTACTTC